This T cell receptor (beta chain) was captured in a study of type 1 and type 2 diabetes patients. Study-level information: T cells were magnetically sorted from PBMCs as CD4+ or CD8+ subsets.

Amplification started from genomic DNA. Amplification of the beta chain CDR3 used 30 forward and 13 reverse multiplex primers. MiXCR, applied by TCRdb to the multiplex PCR reads, yields one record per CDR3 protein. The sample yields around 300,000 distinct CDR3 sequences, over 45% seen once. Germline V CDR1 and CDR2: MDHEN, SYDVKM. V dropped 7 bases and J dropped 4 bases, with 19 bases sitting between them. The CDR3 length is 15 residues. The source material was peripheral blood mononuclear cells (PBMCs). This clonotype was sampled from a man between 18 and 29 years old with type 2 diabetes. The genes are TRBV28 and TRBJ1-2; the D is unclear. This CDR3 is CASTSLDRKSYGYTF. CDR3 nucleotides: TGTGCCAGCACCTCACTGGACCGAAAGAGCTATGGCTACACCTTC.